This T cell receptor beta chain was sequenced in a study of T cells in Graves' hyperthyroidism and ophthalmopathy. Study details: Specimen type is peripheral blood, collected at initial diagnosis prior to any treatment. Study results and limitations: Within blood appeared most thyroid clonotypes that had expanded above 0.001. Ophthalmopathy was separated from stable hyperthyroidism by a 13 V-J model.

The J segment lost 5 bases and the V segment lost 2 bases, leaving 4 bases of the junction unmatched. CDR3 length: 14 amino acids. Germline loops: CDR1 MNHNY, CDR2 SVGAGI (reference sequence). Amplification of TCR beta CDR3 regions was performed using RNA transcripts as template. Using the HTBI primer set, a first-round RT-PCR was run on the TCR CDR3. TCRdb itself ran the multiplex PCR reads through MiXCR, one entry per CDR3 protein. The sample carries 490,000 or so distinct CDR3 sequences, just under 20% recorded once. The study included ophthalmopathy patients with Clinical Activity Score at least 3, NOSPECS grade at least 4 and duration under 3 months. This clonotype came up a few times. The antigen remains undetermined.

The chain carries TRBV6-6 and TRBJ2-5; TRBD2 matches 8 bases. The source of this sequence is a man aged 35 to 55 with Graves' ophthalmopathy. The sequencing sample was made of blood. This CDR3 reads CASSYLRGGETQYF. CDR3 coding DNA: TGTGCCAGCAGTTACCTACGGGGGGGGGAGACCCAGTACTTC.